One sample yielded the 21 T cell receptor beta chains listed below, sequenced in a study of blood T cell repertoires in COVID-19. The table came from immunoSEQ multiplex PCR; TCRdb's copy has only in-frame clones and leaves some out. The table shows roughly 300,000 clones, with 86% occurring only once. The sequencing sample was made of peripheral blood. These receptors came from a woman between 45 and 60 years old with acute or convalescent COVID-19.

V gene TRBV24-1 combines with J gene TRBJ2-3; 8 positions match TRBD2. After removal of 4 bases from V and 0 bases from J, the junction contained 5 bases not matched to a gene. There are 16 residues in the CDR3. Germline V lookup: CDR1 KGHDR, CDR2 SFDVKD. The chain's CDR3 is CATSEALAASTDTQYF. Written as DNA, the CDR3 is TGTGCCACCAGTGAGGCACTAGCGGCTAGCACAGATACGCAGTATTTT.

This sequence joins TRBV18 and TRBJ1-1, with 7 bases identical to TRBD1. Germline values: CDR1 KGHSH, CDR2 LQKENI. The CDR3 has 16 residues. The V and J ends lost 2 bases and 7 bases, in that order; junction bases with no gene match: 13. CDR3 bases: TGTGCCAGCTCACCAGAGGCGGCCAGGGGGTGGGTTGAAGCTTTCTTT. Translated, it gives CASSPEAARGWVEAFF.

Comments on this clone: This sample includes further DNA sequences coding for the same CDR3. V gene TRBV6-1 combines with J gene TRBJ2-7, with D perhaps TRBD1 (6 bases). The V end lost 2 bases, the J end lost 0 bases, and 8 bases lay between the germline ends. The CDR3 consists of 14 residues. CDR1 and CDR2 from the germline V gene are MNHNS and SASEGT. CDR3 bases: TGTGCCAGCAGTGAACAGGGGAGCTCCTACGAGCAGTACTTC. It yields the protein CASSEQGSSYEQYF.

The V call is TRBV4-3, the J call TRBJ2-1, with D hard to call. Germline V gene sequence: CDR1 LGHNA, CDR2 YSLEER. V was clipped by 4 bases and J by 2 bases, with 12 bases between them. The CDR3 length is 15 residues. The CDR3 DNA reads TGCGCCAGCAGCCCGCAGTATCCGACCTACAATGAGCAGTTCTTC. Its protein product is CASSPQYPTYNEQFF.

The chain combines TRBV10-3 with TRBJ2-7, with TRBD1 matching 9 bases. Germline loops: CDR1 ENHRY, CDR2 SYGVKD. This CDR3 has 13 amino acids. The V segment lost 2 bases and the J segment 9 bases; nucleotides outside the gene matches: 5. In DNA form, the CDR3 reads TGTGCCATCAGTGAGGAGGACAGGGGTGCGCAGTACTTC. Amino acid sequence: CAISEEDRGAQYF.

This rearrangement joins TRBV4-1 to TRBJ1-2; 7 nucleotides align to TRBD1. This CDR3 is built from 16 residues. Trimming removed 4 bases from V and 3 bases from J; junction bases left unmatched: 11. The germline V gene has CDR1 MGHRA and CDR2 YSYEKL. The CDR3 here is CASSPKYSTGDYGYTF. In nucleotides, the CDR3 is TGCGCCAGCAGCCCTAAGTACTCAACAGGGGACTATGGCTACACCTTC.

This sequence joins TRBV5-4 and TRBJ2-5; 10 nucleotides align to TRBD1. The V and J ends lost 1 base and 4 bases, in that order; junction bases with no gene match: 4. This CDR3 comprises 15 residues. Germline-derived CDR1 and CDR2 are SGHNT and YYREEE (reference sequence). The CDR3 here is CASSLRTGGLETQYF. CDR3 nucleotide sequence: TGTGCCAGCAGCTTGCGGACAGGGGGTTTAGAGACCCAGTACTTC.

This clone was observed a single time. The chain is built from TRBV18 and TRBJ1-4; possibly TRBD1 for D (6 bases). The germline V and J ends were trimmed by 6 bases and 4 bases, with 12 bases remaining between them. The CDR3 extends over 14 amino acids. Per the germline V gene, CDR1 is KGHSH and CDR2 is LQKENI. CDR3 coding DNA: TGTGCCAGCTCTACAGGGTTCGGTAATGAAAAACTGTTTTTT. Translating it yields CASSTGFGNEKLFF.

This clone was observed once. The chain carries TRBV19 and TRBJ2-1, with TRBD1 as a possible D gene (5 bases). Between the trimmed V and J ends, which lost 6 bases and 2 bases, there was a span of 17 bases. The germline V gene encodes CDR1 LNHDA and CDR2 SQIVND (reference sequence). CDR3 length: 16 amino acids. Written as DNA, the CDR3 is TGTGCCAGTAGCGACCCAGGGAAAAGAGCCTACAATGAGCAGTTCTTC. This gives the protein CASSDPGKRAYNEQFF.

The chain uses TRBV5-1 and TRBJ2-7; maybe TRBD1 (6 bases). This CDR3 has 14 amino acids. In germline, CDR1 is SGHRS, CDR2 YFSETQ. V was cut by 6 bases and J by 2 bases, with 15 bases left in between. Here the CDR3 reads CASNHGTRTYEQYF. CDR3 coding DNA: TGCGCCAGCAACCACGGGACACGGACCTACGAGCAGTACTTC.

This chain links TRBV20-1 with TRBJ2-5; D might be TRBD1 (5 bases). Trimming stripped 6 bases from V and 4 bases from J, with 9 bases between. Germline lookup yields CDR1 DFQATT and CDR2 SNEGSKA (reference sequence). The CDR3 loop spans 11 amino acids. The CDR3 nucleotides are TGCAGTGCGGAGCAGGGAGAGACCCAGTACTTC. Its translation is CSAEQGETQYF.

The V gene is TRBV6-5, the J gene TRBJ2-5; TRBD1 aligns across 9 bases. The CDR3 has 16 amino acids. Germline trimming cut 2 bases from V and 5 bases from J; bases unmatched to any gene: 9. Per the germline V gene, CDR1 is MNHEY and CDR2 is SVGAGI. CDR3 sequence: CASSYRGQGGWETQYF. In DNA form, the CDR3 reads TGTGCCAGCAGTTACCGGGGACAGGGCGGTTGGGAGACCCAGTACTTC.

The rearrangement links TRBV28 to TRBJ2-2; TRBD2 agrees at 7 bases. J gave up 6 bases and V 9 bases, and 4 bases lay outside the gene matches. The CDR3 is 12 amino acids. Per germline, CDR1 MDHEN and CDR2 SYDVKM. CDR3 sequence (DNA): TGTGCCAGTGACAGCGGGGCCGGGGAGCTGTTTTTT. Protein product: CASDSGAGELFF.

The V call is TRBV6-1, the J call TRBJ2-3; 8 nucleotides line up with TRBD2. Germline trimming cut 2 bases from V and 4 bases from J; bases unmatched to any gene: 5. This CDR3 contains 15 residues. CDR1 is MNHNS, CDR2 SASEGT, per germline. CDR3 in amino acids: CASSERSGSADTQYF. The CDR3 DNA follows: TGTGCCAGCAGTGAACGCAGCGGGAGCGCAGATACGCAGTATTTT.

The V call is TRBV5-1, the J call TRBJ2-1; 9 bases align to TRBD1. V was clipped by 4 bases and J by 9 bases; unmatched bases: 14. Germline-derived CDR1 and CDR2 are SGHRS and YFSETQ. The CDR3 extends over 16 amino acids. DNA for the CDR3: TGCGCCAGCAGCCTAAGGAACGGACAGGGGCTAGGTGAGCAGTTCTTC. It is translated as CASSLRNGQGLGEQFF.

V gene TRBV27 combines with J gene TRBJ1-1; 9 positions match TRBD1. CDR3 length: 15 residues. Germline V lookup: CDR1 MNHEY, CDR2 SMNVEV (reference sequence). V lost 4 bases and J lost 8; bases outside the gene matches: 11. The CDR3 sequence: CASSWTGTGFIEAFF. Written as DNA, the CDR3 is TGTGCCAGCAGTTGGACCGGGACAGGGTTTATCGAAGCTTTCTTT.

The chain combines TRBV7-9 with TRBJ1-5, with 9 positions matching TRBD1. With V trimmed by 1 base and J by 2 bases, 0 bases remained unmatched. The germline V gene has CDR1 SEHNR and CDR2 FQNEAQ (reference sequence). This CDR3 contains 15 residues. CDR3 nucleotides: TGTGCCAGCAGCTTAGGGGACAGGGGCAATCAGCCCCAGCATTTT. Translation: CASSLGDRGNQPQHF. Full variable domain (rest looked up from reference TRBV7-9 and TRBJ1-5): DTGVSQNPRHKITKRGQNVTFRCDPISEHNRLYWYRQTLGQGPEFLTYFQNEAQLEKSRLLSDRFSAERPKGSFSTLEIQRTEQGDSAMYLCASSLGDRGNQPQHFGDGTRLSIL.

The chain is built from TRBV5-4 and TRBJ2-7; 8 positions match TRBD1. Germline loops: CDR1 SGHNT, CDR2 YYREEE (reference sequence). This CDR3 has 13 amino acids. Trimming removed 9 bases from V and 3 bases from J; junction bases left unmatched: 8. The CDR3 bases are TGTGCCACCCGGGACAGGCGCTACTACGAGCAGTACTTC. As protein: CATRDRRYYEQYF.

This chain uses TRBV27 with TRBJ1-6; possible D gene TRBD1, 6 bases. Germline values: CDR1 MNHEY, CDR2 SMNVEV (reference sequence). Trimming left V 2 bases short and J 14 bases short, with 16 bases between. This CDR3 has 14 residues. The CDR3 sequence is CASSLIVGQRTLHF. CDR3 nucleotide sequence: TGTGCCAGCAGTTTAATCGTAGGACAGAGGACCCTCCACTTT.

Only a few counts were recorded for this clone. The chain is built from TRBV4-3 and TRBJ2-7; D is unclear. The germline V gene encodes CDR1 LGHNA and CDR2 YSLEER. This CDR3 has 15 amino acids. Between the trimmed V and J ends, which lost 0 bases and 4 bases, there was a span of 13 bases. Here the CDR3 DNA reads TGCGCCAGCAGCCAAGATTTTGGCGGCTTATACGAGCAGTACTTC. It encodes CASSQDFGGLYEQYF.

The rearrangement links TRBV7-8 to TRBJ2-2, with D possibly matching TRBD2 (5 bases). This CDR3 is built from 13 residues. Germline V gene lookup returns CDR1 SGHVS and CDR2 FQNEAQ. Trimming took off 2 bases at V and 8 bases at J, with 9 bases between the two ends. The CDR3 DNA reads TGTGCCAGCAGCTTATCCCGAGGGGGGGAGCTGTTTTTT. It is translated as CASSLSRGGELFF.